This TCR beta chain derives from a study of CD8 T cells in Susac syndrome. As for the study in general: When blood was drawn, patients with Susac syndrome were on intravenous immunoglobulin alone, on corticosteroids, or therapy-naive.

Details on this clonotype: Its antigen is not identified.

The authors reverse transcribed about 0.45 to 1 ug RNA with random hexamers. Amplification of TCR beta CDR3 across 54 Vbeta and 13 Jbeta was performed with immunoSEQ multiplex PCR. TCRdb independently ran MiXCR on the immunoSEQ multiplex PCR reads; one entry per CDR3 protein. The data contain under 200,000 distinct CDR3 sequences, over 75% of them seen just once; the ten biggest clones take up approximately 0.09%. Negative magnetic isolation gave CD8+ and CD4+ cells; FACS enriched CD8+ TEMRA. Study-wide findings and caveats: The CD4+ T cell repertoires of Susac syndrome were found to show no clonal expansion.

The specimen sequenced was CD4+ T cells from PBMCs. The clonotype was recovered from a human donor with Susac syndrome.

The CDR3 coding sequence is TGTGCCAGCTCACCACGGACTAGCGCACTCGGCACAGATACGCAGTATTTT. The encoded protein is CASSPRTSALGTDTQYF. The chain joins TRBV18 to TRBJ2-3, with 9 bases identical to TRBD2. This CDR3 is 17 amino acids long. J lost 1 base, V lost 1 base, and 6 bases had no gene match. Germline CDR1 is KGHSH and CDR2 is LQKENI.